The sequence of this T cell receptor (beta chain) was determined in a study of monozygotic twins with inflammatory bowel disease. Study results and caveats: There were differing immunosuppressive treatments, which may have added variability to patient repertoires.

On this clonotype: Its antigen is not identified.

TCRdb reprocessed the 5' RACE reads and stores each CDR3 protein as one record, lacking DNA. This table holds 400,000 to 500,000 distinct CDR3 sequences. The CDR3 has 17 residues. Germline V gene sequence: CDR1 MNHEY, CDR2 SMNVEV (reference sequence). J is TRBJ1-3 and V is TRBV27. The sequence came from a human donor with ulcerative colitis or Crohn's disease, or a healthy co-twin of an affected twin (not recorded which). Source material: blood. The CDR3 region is CASSLSGGPSAGNTIYF.